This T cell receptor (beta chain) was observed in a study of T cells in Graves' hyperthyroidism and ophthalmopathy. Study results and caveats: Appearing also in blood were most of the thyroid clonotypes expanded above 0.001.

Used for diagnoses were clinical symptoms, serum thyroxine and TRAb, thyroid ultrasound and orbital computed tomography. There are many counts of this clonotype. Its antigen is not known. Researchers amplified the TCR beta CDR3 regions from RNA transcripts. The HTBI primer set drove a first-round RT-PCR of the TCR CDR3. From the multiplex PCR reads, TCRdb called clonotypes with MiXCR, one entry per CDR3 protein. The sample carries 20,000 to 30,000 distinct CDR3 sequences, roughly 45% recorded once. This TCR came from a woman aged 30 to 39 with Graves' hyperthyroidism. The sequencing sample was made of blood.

The CDR3 region has the DNA TGTGCCAGCAGTGACCAGGGGGGGAGCGACGAGCAGTACTTC. Translating it yields CASSDQGGSDEQYF. The chain links TRBV6-1 to TRBJ2-7; D tentatively reads TRBD1 or TRBD2 (7 bases each). CDR1 is MNHNS, CDR2 SASEGT, per germline. CDR3 length: 14 amino acids. Trimming pared 3 bases from V and 5 bases from J, leaving 14 bases between.